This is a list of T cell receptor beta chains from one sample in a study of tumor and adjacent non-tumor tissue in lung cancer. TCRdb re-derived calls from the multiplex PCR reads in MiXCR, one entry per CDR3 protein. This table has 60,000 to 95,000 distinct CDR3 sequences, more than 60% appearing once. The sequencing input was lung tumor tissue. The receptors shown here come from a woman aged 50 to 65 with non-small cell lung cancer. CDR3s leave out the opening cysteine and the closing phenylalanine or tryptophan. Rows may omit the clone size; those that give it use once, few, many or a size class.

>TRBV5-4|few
ASSLEDRINSPLH
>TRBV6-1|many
ALRDTYNEKLF
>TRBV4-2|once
ASSQDMAVTQDMQY
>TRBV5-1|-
ASSMAWEDYDQY
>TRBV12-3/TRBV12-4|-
ASTLELATYNEQF
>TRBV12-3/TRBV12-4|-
ASRVDNIGELS
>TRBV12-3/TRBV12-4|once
ANRDTGTSTYEQY
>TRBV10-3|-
AVIDGGAGYSYEQY
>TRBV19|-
TSSPTGGQETQY
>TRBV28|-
ACSLAGQRGPYQQY
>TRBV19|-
ASSIGLQPQH
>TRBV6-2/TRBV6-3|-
ASSYARGEKVF
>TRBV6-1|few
TSSEAQGDGANVLT
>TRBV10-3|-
AISETVWGQPQH
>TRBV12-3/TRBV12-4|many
ASSTGGSEQY
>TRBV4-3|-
ASSQEAVSGANVLT
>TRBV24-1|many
ATSDYRTGGETQY
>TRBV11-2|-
VSSLASTNTQY
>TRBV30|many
AWSDGGERAQH
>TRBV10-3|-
AISGTTGGIGSYEKY
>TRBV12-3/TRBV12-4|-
ASSMRRQHETQY
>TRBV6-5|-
TSTRQYNPPGELF
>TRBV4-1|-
ASGQKRDPEQF
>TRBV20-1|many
SASESLPREQY
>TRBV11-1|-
TSSSGLTRGLQF
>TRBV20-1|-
SANFGGIEYELY
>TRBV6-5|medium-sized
ASTRTGNEKLF
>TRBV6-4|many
ASSDRDNTGELF
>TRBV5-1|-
ANSLDSGLYEQY